The 19 T cell receptor beta chains given below trace back to one sample, sequenced in a study of blood T cell repertoires in COVID-19. Clones were sequenced by immunoSEQ multiplex PCR, and TCRdb holds only the in-frame ones, with some missing. The repertoire holds fewer than 200,000 clones, with around 90% as singletons. Sequenced material: peripheral blood. The receptor set was obtained from a man in his forties or fifties with acute or convalescent COVID-19.

V and J are TRBV19 and TRBJ2-2, with 9 bases identical to TRBD2. This CDR3 comprises 18 residues. Trimming took 4 bases from V and 2 from J; bases not matched to a gene: 11. Per the germline V gene, CDR1 is LNHDA and CDR2 is SQIVND (reference sequence). The chain's CDR3 is CASSTCPAGGANTGELFF. In DNA, the CDR3 is TGTGCCAGTAGTACTTGCCCGGCGGGGGGGGCCAACACCGGGGAGCTGTTTTTT.

This rearrangement joins TRBV5-4 to TRBJ2-2; TRBD1 matches 7 bases. The CDR3 totals 13 residues. CDR1 is SGHNT, CDR2 YYREEE, per germline (reference sequence). Trimming took 5 bases from V and 8 from J; bases not matched to a gene: 6. CDR3 in amino acids: CASSWTGAGELFF. The CDR3 nucleotides are TGTGCCAGCAGTTGGACAGGAGCTGGGGAGCTGTTTTTT.

The V call is TRBV29-1, the J call TRBJ2-3; 9 bases agree with TRBD2. The V and J ends lost 6 bases and 5 bases, in that order; junction bases with no gene match: 6. CDR1 and CDR2 from the germline V gene are SQVTM and ANQGSEA. CDR3 length: 13 amino acids. CDR3 in DNA: TGCAGCGTCGAGCGGGGGGTCGGAGATACGCAGTATTTT. Translating it yields CSVERGVGDTQYF.

The chain recombines TRBV4-2 with TRBJ1-5; D possibly corresponds to TRBD1 (5 bases). The germline V and J ends were trimmed by 0 bases and 1 base, with 16 bases remaining between them. The CDR3 totals 18 residues. Germline CDR1 reads LGHNA; CDR2 reads YNFKEQ. This CDR3 reads CASSQEVAQGGSNQPQHF. As DNA, the CDR3 is TGTGCCAGCAGCCAAGAGGTGGCGCAGGGAGGGAGCAATCAGCCCCAGCATTTT.

About this clone: Other DNA sequences in this sample translate to the same CDR3. The gene calls are TRBV28 and TRBJ1-5; 10 bases fit TRBD1. The CDR3 contains 15 residues. Per the germline V gene, CDR1 is MDHEN and CDR2 is SYDVKM. Losses at the gene ends were 3 bases for V and 4 bases for J; bases not matched to a gene: 3. DNA for the CDR3: TGTGCCAGCAGTTTTGCGGGACAGGGGAATCAGCCCCAGCATTTT. Protein: CASSFAGQGNQPQHF.

This chain links TRBV6-6 with TRBJ2-2; 9 nucleotides match TRBD2. Trimming removed 5 bases from V and 3 bases from J; junction bases left unmatched: 13. From germline, CDR1 is MNHNY and CDR2 SVGAGI (reference sequence). The CDR3 has 18 residues. CDR3 DNA: TGTGCCAGCAGTCTATCAGGGGAAGTAGCGGGAGACACCGGGGAGCTGTTTTTT. It encodes CASSLSGEVAGDTGELFF.

The chain combines TRBV4-3 with TRBJ1-1, with 8 nucleotides matching TRBD1. With 4 bases clipped from V and 0 bases from J, the junction kept 13 bases outside the gene matches. The CDR3 is made up of 18 amino acids. Germline lookup yields CDR1 LGHNA and CDR2 YSLEER. The CDR3 protein is CASSRQTGVFGMNTEAFF. DNA of the CDR3: TGCGCCAGCAGCCGGCAGACAGGGGTCTTTGGTATGAACACTGAAGCTTTCTTT.

This chain joins TRBV15 and TRBJ1-5, with a possible D match to TRBD1 (5 bases). The CDR3 sequence is 14 residues long. The germline CDR1 and CDR2 sequences are LNHNV and YYDKDF (reference sequence). Trimming took 3 bases from V and 10 from J, leaving 16 bases between them. CDR3: CATSSVRGDGPQHF. CDR3 nucleotides: TGTGCCACCAGCAGCGTGCGGGGGGATGGACCCCAGCATTTT. Based on the CDR3 plus reference TRBV15 and TRBJ1-5, the full variable domain is DAMVIQNPRYQVTQFGKPVTLSCSQTLNHNVMYWYQQKSSQAPKLLFHYYDKDFNNEADTPDNFQSRRPNTSFCFLDIRSPGLGDTAMYLCATSSVRGDGPQHFGDGTRLSIL.

The chain carries TRBV5-5 and TRBJ2-7; D is unclear. Germline CDR1 reads SGHKS; CDR2 reads YYEKEE (reference sequence). Trimming removed 1 base from V and 2 bases from J, with 16 bases in between. The CDR3 spans 16 residues. This CDR3 reads CASSLRFPYSTYEQYF. The CDR3, as DNA: TGTGCCAGCAGCTTGCGGTTTCCATACTCGACCTACGAGCAGTACTTC.

CDR3 coding DNA: TGTGCCAGCAGTTTCACCCCGGACAGGGTCAACTATGGCTACACCTTC. This translates into CASSFTPDRVNYGYTF. The V call is TRBV28, the J call TRBJ1-2; TRBD1 aligns across 8 bases. The V gene end was trimmed by 3 bases and the J gene end by 2 bases; junction bases not matched to a gene: 8. This CDR3 is 16 amino acids long. CDR1 and CDR2 (germline): MDHEN, SYDVKM.

The chain carries TRBV28 and TRBJ1-6, with 8 nucleotides matching TRBD1. V shed 7 bases, J shed 7 bases, and the junction held 9 bases outside the gene matches. Germline V gene lookup returns CDR1 MDHEN and CDR2 SYDVKM. CDR3 length: 15 residues. CDR3 amino acids: CASNPSTGENSPLHF. CDR3 DNA: TGTGCCAGCAATCCCTCGACAGGGGAGAATTCACCCCTCCACTTT.

The chain is built from TRBV6-1 and TRBJ2-5; the match to TRBD2 covers 10 bases. V was pared by 3 bases and J by 5 bases, with 3 bases of the junction left unmatched. The CDR3 extends over 14 amino acids. CDR1 is MNHNS, CDR2 SASEGT, per germline. The CDR3 DNA is TGTGCCAGCAGTGACCTAGCGGGAGTGGAGACCCAGTACTTC. The encoded protein is CASSDLAGVETQYF.

The chain uses TRBV6-5 and TRBJ2-7; a weak D match, TRBD1 (5 bases). V lost 7 bases and J lost 4, with 17 bases in between. CDR3 length equals 14 residues. The germline gives CDR1 MNHEY, CDR2 SVGAGI. CDR3 amino acids: CASNLRQGLYEQYF. The CDR3 DNA reads TGTGCCAGCAATCTAAGGCAGGGTCTGTACGAGCAGTACTTC.

V usage is TRBV5-4 and J usage is TRBJ1-1; 7 bases line up with TRBD1. The germline V gene has CDR1 SGHNT and CDR2 YYREEE (reference sequence). Losses at the gene ends were 4 bases for V and 1 base for J; bases not matched to a gene: 7. The CDR3 is made up of 15 amino acids. In DNA form, the CDR3 reads TGTGCCAGCAGCAGCGAAGGGGACAGGAACACTGAAGCTTTCTTT. Amino acid sequence: CASSSEGDRNTEAFF.

For the CDR3, the DNA is TGTGCCAGCAGCTTAGAGGTGTATACTAGCGACTACAATGAGCAGTTCTTC. Its translation: CASSLEVYTSDYNEQFF. The chain has TRBV7-2 and TRBJ2-1, with 7 bases fitting TRBD2. The germline CDR1 and CDR2 sequences are SGHTA and FQGNSA. The trim removed 1 base at V and 3 bases at J, leaving 9 bases unmatched. The CDR3 length is 17 residues. Drawing the rest from reference TRBV7-2 and TRBJ2-1, the complete variable domain is GAGVSQSPSNKVTEKGKDVELRCDPISGHTALYWYRQSLGQGLEFLIYFQGNSAPDKSGLPSDRFSAERTGGSVSTLTIQRTQQEDSAVYLCASSLEVYTSDYNEQFFGPGTRLTVL.

This clone occurred a few times. The rearrangement uses TRBV11-2 and TRBJ2-7, with D unresolved. The CDR3 length is 12 residues. From germline, CDR1 is SGHAT and CDR2 FQNNGV. Trimming stripped 2 bases from V and 6 bases from J, with 8 bases between. In DNA, the CDR3 is TGTGCCAGCAGCTTAATCCGGGTCGAGCAGTACTTC. This sequence encodes CASSLIRVEQYF.

There are a few counts of this clone. J is TRBJ1-5 and V is TRBV4-1; D unresolved. The CDR3 runs 15 residues. Trimming left V 1 base short and J 2 bases short, with 9 bases between. Germline CDR1 reads MGHRA; CDR2 reads YSYEKL. The DNA of the CDR3 is TGCGCCAGCAGCCAAGTTTGGGCAGGCAATCAGCCCCAGCATTTT. It is translated as CASSQVWAGNQPQHF.

The rearrangement uses TRBV30 and TRBJ2-1; D unresolved. V was trimmed by 2 bases and J by 15 bases, leaving 14 bases between them. Germline values: CDR1 GTSNPN, CDR2 SVGIG (reference sequence). This CDR3 region has 11 residues. CDR3 sequence (DNA): TGTGCCTGGAGTTACCTGGAGTCCGTGTTCTTC. The encoded protein is CAWSYLESVFF.

The chain couples TRBV4-3 to TRBJ1-2; 9 bases line up with TRBD1. Germline V gene data show CDR1 as LGHNA and CDR2 as YSLEER. This CDR3 is built from 13 residues. Trimming took 3 bases from V and 7 from J; bases not matched to a gene: 3. The DNA of the CDR3 is TGCGCCAGCAGCCATCGACAGGGGGTTGGCTACACCTTC. It is translated as CASSHRQGVGYTF.